The 19 T cell receptor beta chains reported below all come from one sample, sequenced in a study of blood T cell repertoires in COVID-19. The protocol was immunoSEQ multiplex PCR, while the TCRdb copy is restricted to in-frame clones and leaves out a portion. The data contain about 190,000 clones, nearly 90% of them singletons. Sequencing input: peripheral blood. These receptors were obtained from a man aged 50 to 60 with acute or convalescent COVID-19.

The chain carries TRBV4-3 and TRBJ1-6; TRBD1 might be the D (5 bases). Germline CDR1 is LGHNA and CDR2 is YSLEER. The V end was cut by 5 bases, the J end by 9 bases, with 20 bases between. The CDR3 spans 16 residues. This chain's CDR3 is CASSLGVTQPGSPLHF. In DNA, the CDR3 is TGCGCCAGCAGCTTAGGGGTTACACAGCCTGGTTCACCCCTCCACTTT.

The genes are TRBV27 and TRBJ2-3; TRBD2 agrees at 11 bases. The CDR3 sequence is 12 residues long. Germline values: CDR1 MNHEY, CDR2 SMNVEV (reference sequence). Trimming removed 6 bases from V and 14 bases from J; junction bases left unmatched: 7. The CDR3, as DNA: TGTGCCAGCAGCCGGACTAGCGGGCCCCGGTATTTT. Residues: CASSRTSGPRYF.

CDR3 amino acids: CASSHGVSGYTF. The CDR3 region has the DNA TGTGCCAGCAGCCACGGGGTAAGTGGCTACACCTTC. The rearrangement uses TRBV5-4 and TRBJ1-2; D gene ambiguous. The germline V gene encodes CDR1 SGHNT and CDR2 YYREEE (reference sequence). With 4 bases removed from V and 7 bases from J, the gap between germline ends came to 11 bases. This CDR3 has 12 residues.

This chain links TRBV5-1 with TRBJ2-3; D perhaps matches TRBD1 (6 bases). From germline, CDR1 is SGHRS and CDR2 YFSETQ. The CDR3 runs to 15 residues. V lost 0 bases, J lost 6 bases, and 14 bases lay in between. The CDR3 here is CASSLARQVEDTQYF. The CDR3 DNA follows: TGCGCCAGCAGCTTGGCTAGACAGGTGGAGGATACGCAGTATTTT.

This clone was seen just once. The CDR3 sequence: CASSEPGQNYGYTF. The CDR3 region has the DNA TGTGCCAGCAGTGAGCCGGGACAGAATTATGGCTACACCTTC. The chain recombines TRBV6-6 with TRBJ1-2; 7 bases line up with TRBD1. Per the germline V gene, CDR1 is MNHNY and CDR2 is SVGAGI (reference sequence). The CDR3 length is 14 residues. Losses at the gene ends were 5 bases for V and 5 bases for J; bases not matched to a gene: 8.

The chain uses TRBV13 and TRBJ2-5, with TRBD2 matching over 8 bases. The CDR3 sequence is 15 residues long. Trimming cost V 2 bases and J 4 bases; bases outside gene matches: 6. Germline CDR1 reads PRHDT; CDR2 reads FYEKMQ (reference sequence). The CDR3 DNA is TGTGCCAGCAGCTTACATACTAGCGGTGGAGAGACCCAGTACTTC. It yields the protein CASSLHTSGGETQYF.

The chain employs TRBV5-1 and TRBJ1-4, with 7 positions matching TRBD1. Germline V gives CDR1 SGHRS, CDR2 YFSETQ. The CDR3 has 17 amino acids. The ends lost 0 bases at V and 7 bases at J; junction bases unmatched: 12. The CDR3 here is CASSLGVDRVWSEKLFF. The CDR3 DNA follows: TGCGCCAGCAGCTTGGGGGTCGACAGGGTTTGGAGTGAAAAACTGTTTTTT.

The rearrangement joins TRBV7-2 to TRBJ2-1, with D perhaps matching TRBD1 (5 bases). The CDR3 covers 13 residues. Looked up from germline, CDR1 is SGHTA and CDR2 is FQGNSA. V was clipped by 5 bases and J by 0 bases, with 5 bases between them. As DNA, the CDR3 is TGTGCCAGCAGCCAGGGCTCCTACAATGAGCAGTTCTTC. Translation gives CASSQGSYNEQFF.

V usage is TRBV10-3 and J usage is TRBJ1-5, with 7 bases that match TRBD1. Germline V gives CDR1 ENHRY, CDR2 SYGVKD. CDR3 length: 15 residues. V lost 6 bases and J lost 2; bases outside the gene matches: 7. The CDR3 here is CAISRDRDGNQPQHF. CDR3 nucleotide sequence: TGTGCCATCAGCAGAGACAGGGATGGCAATCAGCCCCAGCATTTT.

V usage is TRBV9 and J usage is TRBJ1-5; D perhaps matches TRBD1 (5 bases). Germline V lookup: CDR1 SGDLS, CDR2 YYNGEE. V was cut by 2 bases and J by 3 bases, with 18 bases left in between. This CDR3 comprises 17 residues. The CDR3 DNA follows: TGTGCCAGCAGCGTGGACCCATTCCCAGGGCCCAATCAGCCCCAGCATTTT. Translation gives CASSVDPFPGPNQPQHF.

The count of this clone is one. V is TRBV11-2 and J is TRBJ2-7, with 9 bases identical to TRBD2. The V segment lost 5 bases and the J segment 3 bases; nucleotides outside the gene matches: 11. Germline CDR1 SGHAT, CDR2 FQNNGV. The CDR3 has 16 residues. The CDR3 spells CASSTGLSGGFYEQYV. CDR3 nucleotide sequence: TGTGCCAGCAGCACCGGGCTTAGCGGGGGATTCTACGAGCAGTACGTC.

The genes are TRBV19 and TRBJ1-5; D call uncertain. There are 15 residues in the CDR3. Trimming shortened V by 3 bases and J by 2 bases, and 11 bases separated the two germline ends. Germline V gene lookup returns CDR1 LNHDA and CDR2 SQIVND (reference sequence). CDR3 residues: CASSIGQIGNQPQHF. Here the CDR3 DNA reads TGTGCCAGTAGTATTGGTCAGATTGGCAATCAGCCCCAGCATTTT.

CDR3 sequence (DNA): TGTGCCAGCAGTCAGACTAGCGGGAGTAACAATGAGCAGTTCTTC. It is translated as CASSQTSGSNNEQFF. The chain employs TRBV28 and TRBJ2-1, with 12 bases matching TRBD2. J was trimmed by 5 bases and V by 5 bases; bases with no gene match: 4. The CDR3 covers 15 residues. From germline, CDR1 is MDHEN and CDR2 SYDVKM. Full variable domain (outside the CDR3, taken from reference TRBV28 and TRBJ2-1): DVKVTQSSRYLVKRTGEKVFLECVQDMDHENMFWYRQDPGLGLRLIYFSYDVKMKEKGDIPEGYSVSREKKERFSLILESASTNQTSMYLCASSQTSGSNNEQFFGPGTRLTVL.

The chain employs TRBV6-6 and TRBJ1-1; 7 nucleotides agree with TRBD1. CDR1 and CDR2 from the germline V gene are MNHNY and SVGAGI (reference sequence). V gave up 4 bases and J gave up 7 bases; unmatched junction bases: 3. The CDR3 contains 12 residues. CDR3 amino acids: CASSFGQVEAFF. In DNA form, the CDR3 reads TGTGCCAGCAGTTTCGGACAGGTTGAAGCTTTCTTT.

This clone was picked up one time. The chain uses TRBV29-1 and TRBJ2-7, with D possibly matching TRBD2 (6 bases). Between the trimmed V and J ends, which lost 7 bases and 7 bases, there was a span of 20 bases. The CDR3 is 13 residues long. Germline values: CDR1 SQVTM, CDR2 ANQGSEA. Written as DNA, the CDR3 is TGCAGCGCCCAGGCGCACGGAGGGTTGGAGCAGTACTTC. As protein: CSAQAHGGLEQYF.

The chain employs TRBV2 and TRBJ2-7, with 11 bases fitting TRBD2. The trim removed 6 bases at V and 3 bases at J, leaving 4 bases unmatched. The CDR3 length is 14 residues. Germline CDR1 is SNHLY and CDR2 is FYNNEI. CDR3 sequence reads: CASRGLAALYEQYF. The CDR3 DNA is TGTGCCAGCAGGGGACTAGCGGCACTCTACGAGCAGTACTTC. Together with reference TRBV2 and TRBJ2-7, the CDR3 gives the full variable domain: EPEVTQTPSHQVTQMGQEVILRCVPISNHLYFYWYRQILGQKVEFLVSFYNNEISEKSEIFDDQFSVERPDGSNFTLKIRSTKLEDSAMYFCASRGLAALYEQYFGPGTRLTVT.

The J gene is TRBJ2-1, the V gene TRBV9; 8 nucleotides agree with TRBD2. CDR1 and CDR2 from the germline V gene are SGDLS and YYNGEE. This CDR3 is built from 17 residues. V lost 0 bases to trimming and J lost 4 bases; unmatched junction nucleotides: 9. The CDR3 coding sequence is TGTGCCAGCAGCGTAGCTGGAGGGCGGGAGGTTTACAATGAGCAGTTCTTC. Translation gives CASSVAGGREVYNEQFF.

Remarks on this clone: A junction end diverges from the germline sequence, so it may reflect a read error. V and J are TRBV5-8 and TRBJ1-1; D perhaps matches TRBD1 (5 bases). Germline CDR1 reads SGHTS; CDR2 reads YDEGEE. The CDR3 is 13 amino acids. CDR3 nucleotide sequence: TGTGCCAGCAGTTTGGCAGGGTACACTGAAGCTTTCTTT. This sequence encodes CASSLAGYTEAFF.

This clone has a single count. The chain joins TRBV6-1 to TRBJ1-6; 9 positions match TRBD1. In germline, CDR1 is MNHNS, CDR2 SASEGT. With V trimmed by 1 base and J by 10 bases, 2 bases remained unmatched. The CDR3 totals 14 residues. The CDR3 region has the DNA TGTGCCAGCAGTGAAGGACAGGGGGAATCACCCCTCCACTTT. Its translation: CASSEGQGESPLHF.